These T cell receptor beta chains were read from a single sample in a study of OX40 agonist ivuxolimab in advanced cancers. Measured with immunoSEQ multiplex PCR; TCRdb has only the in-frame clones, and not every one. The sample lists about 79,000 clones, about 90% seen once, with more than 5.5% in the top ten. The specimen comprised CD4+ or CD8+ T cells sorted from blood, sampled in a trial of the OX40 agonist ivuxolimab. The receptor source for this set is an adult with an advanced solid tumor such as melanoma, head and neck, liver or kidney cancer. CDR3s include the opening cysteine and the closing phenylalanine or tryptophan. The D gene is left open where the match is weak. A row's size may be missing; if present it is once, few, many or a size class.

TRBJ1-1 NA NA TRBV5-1 CASSLVLGMNTEAFF
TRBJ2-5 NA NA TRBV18 CASSPPNRAETQYF
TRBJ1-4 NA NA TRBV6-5 CASTQLGAQGEKLFF
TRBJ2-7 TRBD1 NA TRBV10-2 CATAGQGNYEQYF
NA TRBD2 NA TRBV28 CARMRIGTSGTHEQYF
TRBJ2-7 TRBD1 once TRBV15 CATSRGGRDSSYEQYF
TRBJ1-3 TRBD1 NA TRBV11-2 CASSLSGTGGNTIYF
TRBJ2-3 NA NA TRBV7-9 CASSLVSDTQYF
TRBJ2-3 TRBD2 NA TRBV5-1 CASSFRTSGLGDTQYF
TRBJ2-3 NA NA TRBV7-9 CASSPGSQITRTDTQYF
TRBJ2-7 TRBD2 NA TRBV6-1 CASSVGGWGTSGPFEQYF
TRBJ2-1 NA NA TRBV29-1 CSVRVVQQFF
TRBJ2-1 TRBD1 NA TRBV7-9 CASSFGQAGSYNEQFF
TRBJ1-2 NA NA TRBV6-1 CASSEGSATNYGYTF
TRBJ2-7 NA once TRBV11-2 CASSRHYEQYF
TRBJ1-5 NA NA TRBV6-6 CASSYSTGNQPQHF
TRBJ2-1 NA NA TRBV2 CAGEGGNEQFF
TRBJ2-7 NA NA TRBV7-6 CASSHLGSGSTSYEQYF
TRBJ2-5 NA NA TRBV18 CASSPPLATKETQYF
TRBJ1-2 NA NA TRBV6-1 CASSERGPDYGYTF
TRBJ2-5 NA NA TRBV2 CASTKVAQETQYF
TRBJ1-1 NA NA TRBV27 CASRQYTEAFF
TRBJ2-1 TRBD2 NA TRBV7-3 CASSLMSGGRTEQFF
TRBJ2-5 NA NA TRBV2 CASSETRGGETQYF